This T cell receptor beta chain was identified during a study of PD-1 blockade in classical Hodgkin lymphoma (dated by TCRdb to about 2020). Study-wide context: Nivolumab dosing was 3 mg/kg intravenously every 2 weeks, continuing until either disease progression or unacceptable toxicity. To define a peripheral blood immune signature of response to PD-1 blockade in classical Hodgkin lymphoma, the study combined TCR beta sequencing with CyTOF.

The time point label on this specimen signifies: cycle 1 day 1 (C1D1), immediately before nivolumab initiation. Every trial patient had relapsed after autologous stem cell transplantation, and cohorts A, B and C differed in prior brentuximab vedotin exposure. The trial cohort comprised some 60 patients with relapsed/refractory classical Hodgkin lymphoma whose best overall responses were complete response, partial response or progressive disease. Trial patients were treated with single-agent nivolumab in the multi-cohort phase II CheckMate 205 trial. An independent review committee assessed best overall response using the 2007 International Working Group response criteria. Trial PBMCs were collected just before the start of nivolumab (C1D1) and during therapy at cycle 2 day 1 and cycle 4 day 1. Peripheral blood was collected in 8 mL Vacutainer Cell Preparation Tubes, from which PBMCs were isolated by centrifugation and then cryopreserved.

Sequences SGHVS (CDR1) and FQNEAQ (CDR2) are obtained from the germline V gene. The CDR3 contains 15 residues, cysteine and phenylalanine counted. The entry retains the CDR3 DNA only, 45 bases that are in frame from base 1. V is reduced by 5 bases and J by 3 bases, leaving a spacing of 14 bases between them. Overall study results and their limits: Trial patients achieving complete response had baseline diversity similar to newly diagnosed patients, whereas partial responders and progressors had significantly lower diversity. Patients starting nivolumab less than 1 year after ASCT had lower diversity and were excluded from later analyses to avoid confounding by immune reconstitution. The study was limited to a single clinical trial cohort, and causes of repertoire differences, possibly disease activity or prior therapy, remained undefined. By C4D1, a significant rise was seen in CD4+ TCR diversity but not in CD8+ TCR diversity (p=0.0027 vs p=0.16), and the rise was most apparent among complete responders (p=0.02). Baseline TCR diversity was reported to be lower in newly diagnosed patients than in healthy donors, and even lower in relapsed/refractory patients.

Genomic DNA was extracted with the Qiagen DNeasy kit from unsorted PBMCs and from negatively selected CD4+ and CD8+ fractions. Amplification of TCR beta CDR3 regions was done by immunoSEQ multiplex PCR with primers that anneal to V and J segments. A synthetic immune receptor repertoire was used to minimize amplification bias, and remaining bias was computationally removed after sequencing. The paper's processing steps were these. Repertoire diversity was quantified as the Shannon entropy index using custom Python scripts. Unsorted, CD4+ and CD8+ repertoires were analyzed separately, except in combined analyses where CD4+ and CD8+ sequences were merged in silico. A clone was considered expanded if an increase in frequency of at least 2-fold after treatment relative to C1D1 was found, and a pseudocount of 0.5 was applied to clones undetected at baseline. Singleton clones were defined as clones with 0 or 1 copy at C1D1, and non-singleton clones were defined as clones with 2 or more copies. Clones expanded in unsorted samples were annotated as CD4+, CD8+ or unknown by matching protein sequences in sorted samples from the same patient. Wilcoxon tests on paired samples were used to test diversity changes from C1D1 to C4D1. TCRdb took this table from immuneACCESS and kept in-frame rearrangements with V and J called. Such tables lack part of the clones; where checked against another copy, unresolved V genes explain under half of the gap, and the rest is unexplained. That table gives V, J and clone size, and the DNA gave D and trimming. The sample table records some 96,000 clones; over 80% of these occur just once. The ten largest clones add up to approximately 12% of the sample.

For this clone: Its antigen target is currently unknown. Base qualities are not recorded, but no much larger clone differs from it by a single base.

This chain joins TRBV7-8 to TRBJ1-5; a tentative D match to TRBD1 spans 5 bases. The TCR comes from a human donor with classical Hodgkin lymphoma. The source material was peripheral blood mononuclear cells (PBMCs), sampled at baseline. The nucleotide sequence reads TGTGCCAGCAGCCCGGCGGGGGGGTTCAATCAGCCCCAGCATTTT. Its protein reads: CASSPAGGFNQPQHF.